One T cell receptor beta chain is described in this entry. What it binds is unknown. Other DNA sequences in the same sample also yield this CDR3. The data are from a study of hypomethylating agent response in myelodysplastic syndrome. The study, taken as a whole, reports: Lack of age-matching between healthy donors and MDS patients could bias comparison.

Germline assignment: CDR1 MGHRA and CDR2 YSYEKL. The CDR3 runs to 14 residues. J gave up 4 bases and V 4 bases, and 5 bases lay outside the gene matches. Libraries were prepared by immunoSEQ multiplex PCR; TCRdb keeps only in-frame clonotypes and omits some of them. The data contain about 1,900 clones, around nine tenths of them singletons. The source was bone marrow, collected before or after starting hypomethylating agent treatment for myelodysplastic syndrome (not recorded which). The chain employs TRBV4-1 and TRBJ1-2, with 8 bases lining up with TRBD1. The source is a human donor with myelodysplastic syndrome. The CDR3 bases are TGCGCCAGCAGCCCCGGACAGGGTGGCTATGGCTACACCTTC. It codes for CASSPGQGGYGYTF.